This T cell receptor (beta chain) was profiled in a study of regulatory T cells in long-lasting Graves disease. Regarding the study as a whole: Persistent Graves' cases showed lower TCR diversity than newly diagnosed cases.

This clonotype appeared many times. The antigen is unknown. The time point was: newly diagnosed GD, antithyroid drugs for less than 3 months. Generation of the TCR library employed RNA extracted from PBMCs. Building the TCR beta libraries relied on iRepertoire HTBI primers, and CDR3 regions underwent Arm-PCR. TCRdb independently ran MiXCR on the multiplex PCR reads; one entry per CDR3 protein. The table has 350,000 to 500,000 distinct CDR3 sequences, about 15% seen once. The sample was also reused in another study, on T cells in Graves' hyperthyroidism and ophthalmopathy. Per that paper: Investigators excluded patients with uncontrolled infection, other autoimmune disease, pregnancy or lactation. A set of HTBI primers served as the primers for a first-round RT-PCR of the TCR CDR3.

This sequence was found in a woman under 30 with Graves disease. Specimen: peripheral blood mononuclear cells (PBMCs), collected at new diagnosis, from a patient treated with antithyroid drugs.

The chain's CDR3 is CASSLGPGNAEQYF. The CDR3 DNA reads as TGTGCCAGCAGCTTAGGACCGGGGAACGCCGAGCAGTACTTC. This chain links TRBV7-3 with TRBJ2-7; possible D gene TRBD2, 5 bases. Deletions cut 2 bases from V and 6 bases from J, with 14 bases between. Germline CDR1 is SGHTA and CDR2 is FQGTGA. The CDR3 sequence is 14 residues long.